This is a list of T cell receptor beta chains from one sample in a study of T cells after yellow fever vaccination. TCRdb passed the 5' RACE reads through MiXCR, listing each CDR3 protein once. Of tens of thousands of distinct CDR3 sequences listed, approximately 6.9% were seen once; the top ten hold about 33%. Material: CD8+ T cells sorted from PBMCs, obtained around 5 days after the first yellow fever vaccination. The receptors stem from a man younger than 30 who received the YFV17D yellow fever vaccine. The CDR3 runs from the conserved cysteine through the conserved F or W. Fields, in order: V gene, D gene, CDR3 length, J gene, clone size, CDR3 DNA, CDR3 protein. D genes are given only for firm matches. Rows may omit the clone size; those that give it use once, few, many or a size class.

TRBV4-2	TRBD1	14	TRBJ2-1	many	TGTGCCAGCAGCCTCATCACGACAGGGAATGAGCAGTTCTTC	CASSLITTGNEQFF
TRBV7-2	.	16	TRBJ2-3	.	TGTGCCAGCAGCTTAGCGGGCTCCTGGAGCACAGATACGCAGTATTTT	CASSLAGSWSTDTQYF
TRBV4-1	.	12	TRBJ2-3	.	TGCGCCAGCAGCCAAGACTTCGATACGCAGTATTTT	CASSQDFDTQYF
TRBV7-9	.	13	TRBJ2-2	many	TGTGCCAGCAGCCTACAGGACACCGGGGAGCTGTTTTTT	CASSLQDTGELFF
TRBV20-1	.	15	TRBJ1-1	.	TGCAGTGCTAGAGATTCCCCGGGGGCTGGAACTGAAGCTTTCTTT	CSARDSPGAGTEAFF
TRBV7-9	.	12	TRBJ2-7	many	TGTGCCAGCAGCCCGGGTAGCAGTGAGCAGTACTTC	CASSPGSSEQYF
TRBV4-2	TRBD1	16	TRBJ1-2	many	TGTGCCAGCAGCGAGAAACCGGGACAGTTTCACTATGGCTACACCTTC	CASSEKPGQFHYGYTF
TRBV28	TRBD2	14	TRBJ2-1	many	TGTGCCAGCAGTGTCCAGACTAGCAGGCATGAGCAGTTCTTC	CASSVQTSRHEQFF
TRBV6-1	.	16	TRBJ1-1	few	TGTGCCAGCAACAACAAAAGGGGGGCGTTGGGTACTGAAGCTTTCTTT	CASNNKRGALGTEAFF
TRBV6-2/TRBV6-3	.	13	TRBJ1-2	few	TGTGCCAGCAGTTCGACAAACCCGGGCGGCTACACCTTC	CASSSTNPGGYTF
TRBV24-1	.	16	TRBJ2-5	many	TGTGCCACCAGTGCCCCCCTCTTAGGGGGGCAAGAGACCCAGTACTTC	CATSAPLLGGQETQYF
TRBV12-3/TRBV12-4	TRBD2	16	TRBJ2-7	few	TGTGCCAGCAGTTTTTCTTTAGCGGGGGGGCCCGGGGAGCAGTACTTC	CASSFSLAGGPGEQYF
TRBV29-1	TRBD2	15	TRBJ2-5	many	TGCAGCGTTGAAGGGCCTCCGGGACTAGGAGAGACCCAGTACTTC	CSVEGPPGLGETQYF
TRBV7-2	TRBD2	15	TRBJ2-7	medium-sized	TGTGCCAGCAGCTACGAGGGCGGGGGAAATTACGAGCAGTACTTC	CASSYEGGGNYEQYF
TRBV28	.	14	TRBJ2-3	many	TGTGCCAGCAGCCTCGACAGCCTGGGAGATACGCAGTATTTT	CASSLDSLGDTQYF
TRBV19	.	14	TRBJ2-7	.	TGTGCCAGTAGTATGCTACAGACTCCCTACGAGCAGTACTTC	CASSMLQTPYEQYF
TRBV12-3/TRBV12-4	.	15	TRBJ1-5	few	TGTGCCAGCAGTTTCCGGGGTGCCCACAGTCAGCCCCAGCATTTT	CASSFRGAHSQPQHF
TRBV20-1	.	17	TRBJ1-5	.	TGCAGTGCTATCCCAAAAGGGGGGACGGTCACCAATCAGCCCCAGCATTTT	CSAIPKGGTVTNQPQHF
TRBV7-2	TRBD1	14	TRBJ2-5	few	TGTGCCAGCAGTCAGACAGGGAACGAAGAGACCCAGTACTTC	CASSQTGNEETQYF
TRBV7-6	TRBD1	15	TRBJ1-1	many	TGTGCCAGCAGCACCTCGACAGGGTTGAACACTGAAGCTTTCTTT	CASSTSTGLNTEAFF
TRBV20-1	TRBD1	16	TRBJ1-2	many	TGCAGTGCCGACAAAACGACAGGGGAGGGCTACTATGGCTACACCTTC	CSADKTTGEGYYGYTF
TRBV11-1	.	15	TRBJ2-3	few	TGTGCCAGCAGCCCGCAGGGAGCCTGGGGAGATACGCAGTATTTT	CASSPQGAWGDTQYF
TRBV29-1	.	13	TRBJ2-1	many	TGCAGCACCCCCCGCGGGGATCACAATGAGCAGTTCTTC	CSTPRGDHNEQFF
TRBV27	.	14	TRBJ2-2	.	TGTGCCAGCAGTTTAAGACCCAACACCGGGGAGCTGTTTTTT	CASSLRPNTGELFF
TRBV11-2	TRBD1	20	TRBJ2-1	few	TGTGCCAGCAGCCTTTTTTTCCGGCCCGGGACAGTGAGCTCCTACAATGAGCAGTTCTTC	CASSLFFRPGTVSSYNEQFF
TRBV6-2/TRBV6-3	TRBD1	14	TRBJ2-5	.	TGTGCCAGCAGTTACCCGGGACAGGGCCCGGCCCAGTACTTC	CASSYPGQGPAQYF
TRBV4-3	.	14	TRBJ2-5	.	TGCGCCAGCAGCCAAGGGGACGGGCGAGAGACCCAGTACTTC	CASSQGDGRETQYF
TRBV20-1	TRBD2	14	TRBJ2-1	few	TGCAGTGCTAGAGGACTAGCGGAATACAATGAGCAGTTCTTC	CSARGLAEYNEQFF
TRBV4-3	TRBD1	16	TRBJ2-7	many	TGCGCCAGCAGCCCTCAGACACAGGGGATCTCGTACGAGCAGTACTTC	CASSPQTQGISYEQYF
TRBV5-1	TRBD1	12	TRBJ2-7	many	TGCGCCAGCAGCCCTGACAGGGGCGAGCAGTACTTC	CASSPDRGEQYF
TRBV4-3	.	15	TRBJ1-5	many	TGCGCCAGCAGCCAAGGGCGGGGGGCGGCTCAGCCCCAGCATTTT	CASSQGRGAAQPQHF
TRBV6-2/TRBV6-3	.	15	TRBJ2-2	few	TGTGCCAGCAGTTACGGTCGCGGCAGCACCGGGGAGCTGTTTTTT	CASSYGRGSTGELFF
TRBV7-6	.	16	TRBJ2-2	many	TGTGCCAGCAGCTTAGGGTTCGGAGAAGACACCGGGGAGCTGTTTTTT	CASSLGFGEDTGELFF
TRBV24-1	TRBD2	17	TRBJ2-5	few	TGTGCCACCAGTGATCCCCACTCGGGACCAGCGGGGGAGACCCAGTACTTC	CATSDPHSGPAGETQYF
TRBV5-1	TRBD1	15	TRBJ1-5	few	TGCGCCAGCAGCTCTACAGGGGACAGCAATCAGCCCCAGCATTTT	CASSSTGDSNQPQHF
TRBV7-8	TRBD1	15	TRBJ2-1	many	TGTGCCAGCAGCTTGGAAAGGACAGGTTACAATGAGCAGTTCTTC	CASSLERTGYNEQFF
TRBV6-2/TRBV6-3	.	14	TRBJ2-5	few	TGTGCCAGCAGTCAAGACTACTTACAAGAGACCCAGTACTTC	CASSQDYLQETQYF
TRBV27	.	13	TRBJ2-3	many	TGTGCCAGCAGTGATCCCAGCACAGATACGCAGTATTTT	CASSDPSTDTQYF
TRBV19	TRBD2	15	TRBJ2-7	many	TGTGCCAGTAGGCTAGCGGGGGCCGCCTCCTACGAGCAGTACTTC	CASRLAGAASYEQYF
TRBV11-2	.	15	TRBJ2-3	many	TGTGCCAGCAGCTTGGGTGGCAGGAGCACAGATACGCAGTATTTT	CASSLGGRSTDTQYF
TRBV4-2	.	13	TRBJ2-7	many	TGTGCCAGCAGCCAAGGAGCCGGAACCGAGCAGTACTTC	CASSQGAGTEQYF
TRBV7-3	TRBD2	16	TRBJ2-3	many	TGTGCCAGCAGCTTATGGGGTAGCGGGGGCTTAGATACGCAGTATTTT	CASSLWGSGGLDTQYF
TRBV5-6	TRBD2	14	TRBJ2-3	.	TGTGCCAGCAGCTTGTCATTAGCGGGAGATACGCAGTATTTT	CASSLSLAGDTQYF
TRBV6-5	.	15	TRBJ1-5	few	TGTGCCAGCAGTTATACTCAGGGGCTCAATCAGCCCCAGCATTTT	CASSYTQGLNQPQHF
TRBV11-2	.	18	TRBJ2-1	.	TGTGCCAGCGACGGCGGCAGGGCGTTGAGGGGGGGCAACAATGAGCAGTTCTTC	CASDGGRALRGGNNEQFF
TRBV20-1	.	15	TRBJ1-2	few	TGCAGTGCTAGGCCCCGGGGCTTGAGGGGCTATGGCTACACCTTC	CSARPRGLRGYGYTF
TRBV29-1	TRBD1	12	TRBJ1-2	few	TGCAGCGTTACGACAGGGACGGGAGGCTACACCTTC	CSVTTGTGGYTF
TRBV5-1	.	14	TRBJ2-3	many	TGCGCCAGCAGCTTGCTGTCACCGGGGGATACGCAGTATTTT	CASSLLSPGDTQYF
TRBV9	TRBD2	16	TRBJ2-3	.	TGTGCCAGCAGCGTAGAGCGGGCGGGGGTAACAGATACGCAGTATTTT	CASSVERAGVTDTQYF
TRBV9	.	13	TRBJ1-2	.	TGTGCCAGCAGCGCTTCGGGAGTCTATGGCTACACCTTC	CASSASGVYGYTF
TRBV19	.	14	TRBJ1-6	.	TGTGCCAGTACCAGGTCCCCAGGAGGATCACCCCTCCACTTT	CASTRSPGGSPLHF
TRBV5-1	.	15	TRBJ1-1	many	TGCGCCAGCAGCTTGCCAGGGCGCATGAACACTGAAGCTTTCTTT	CASSLPGRMNTEAFF